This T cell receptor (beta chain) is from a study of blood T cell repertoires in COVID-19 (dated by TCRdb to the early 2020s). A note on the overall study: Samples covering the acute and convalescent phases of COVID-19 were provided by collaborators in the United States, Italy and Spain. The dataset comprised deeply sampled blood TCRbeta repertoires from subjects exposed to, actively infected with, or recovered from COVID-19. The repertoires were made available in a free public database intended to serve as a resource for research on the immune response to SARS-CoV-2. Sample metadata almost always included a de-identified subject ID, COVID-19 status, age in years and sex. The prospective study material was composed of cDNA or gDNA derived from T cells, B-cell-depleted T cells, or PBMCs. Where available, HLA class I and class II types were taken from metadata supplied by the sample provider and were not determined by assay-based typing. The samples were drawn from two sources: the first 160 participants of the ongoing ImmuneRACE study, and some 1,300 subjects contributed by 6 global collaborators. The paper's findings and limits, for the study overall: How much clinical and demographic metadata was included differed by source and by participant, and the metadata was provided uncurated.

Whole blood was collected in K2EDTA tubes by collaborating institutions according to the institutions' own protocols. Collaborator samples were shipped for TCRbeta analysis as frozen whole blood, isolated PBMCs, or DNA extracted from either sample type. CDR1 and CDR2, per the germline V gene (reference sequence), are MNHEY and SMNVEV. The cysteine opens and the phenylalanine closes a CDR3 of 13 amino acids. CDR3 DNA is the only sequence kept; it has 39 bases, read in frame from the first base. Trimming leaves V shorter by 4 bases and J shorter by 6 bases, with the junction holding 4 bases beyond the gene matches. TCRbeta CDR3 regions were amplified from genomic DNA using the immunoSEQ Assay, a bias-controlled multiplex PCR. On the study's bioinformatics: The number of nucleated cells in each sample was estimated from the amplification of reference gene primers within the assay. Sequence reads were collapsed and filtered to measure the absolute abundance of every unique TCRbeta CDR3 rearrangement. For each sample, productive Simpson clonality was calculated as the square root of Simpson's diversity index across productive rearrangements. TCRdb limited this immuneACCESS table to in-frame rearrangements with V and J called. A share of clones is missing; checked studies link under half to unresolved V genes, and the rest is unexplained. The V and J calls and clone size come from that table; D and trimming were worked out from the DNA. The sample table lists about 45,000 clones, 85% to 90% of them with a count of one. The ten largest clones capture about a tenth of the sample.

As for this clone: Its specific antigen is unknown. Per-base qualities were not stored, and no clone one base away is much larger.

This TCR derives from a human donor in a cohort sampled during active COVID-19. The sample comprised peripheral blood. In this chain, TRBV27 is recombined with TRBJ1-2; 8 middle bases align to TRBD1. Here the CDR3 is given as CASSSGGSNGYTF. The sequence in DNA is TGTGCCAGCAGTTCAGGGGGCTCCAATGGCTACACCTTC.